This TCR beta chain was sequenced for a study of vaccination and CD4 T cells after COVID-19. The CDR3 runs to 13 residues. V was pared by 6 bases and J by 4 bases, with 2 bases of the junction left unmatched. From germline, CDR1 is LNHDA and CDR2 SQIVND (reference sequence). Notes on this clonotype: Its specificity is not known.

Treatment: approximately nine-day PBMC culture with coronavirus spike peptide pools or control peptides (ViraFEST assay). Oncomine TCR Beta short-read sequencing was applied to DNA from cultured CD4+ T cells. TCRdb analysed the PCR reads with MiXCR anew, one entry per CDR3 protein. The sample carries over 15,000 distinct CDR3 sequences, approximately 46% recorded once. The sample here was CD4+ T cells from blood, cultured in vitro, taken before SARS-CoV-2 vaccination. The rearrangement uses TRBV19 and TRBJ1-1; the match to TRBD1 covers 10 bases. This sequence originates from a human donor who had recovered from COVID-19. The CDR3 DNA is TGTGCCAGTAGGGGACAGGGGAGCACTGAAGCTTTCTTT. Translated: CASRGQGSTEAFF.